The next 29 T cell receptor beta chains were all read from a single sample in a study of tumor-infiltrating lymphocytes in primary liver carcinoma. The source material, about 20-30 mg of unsorted bulk tissue, was used to co-extract RNA and DNA. Researchers generated TCR beta cDNA from about 450 ng of total RNA, relying on a constant-region primer. Three nested multiplex PCR rounds, a slightly modified ARM-PCR, produced the libraries for TCR beta. TRBV1-TRBV30 forward and Cbeta reverse primers drove the first two roughly 10-cycle rounds. TCRdb re-analysed the multiplex PCR reads in MiXCR, keeping a single row per CDR3 protein. Altogether tens of thousands of distinct CDR3 sequences are present, 60% to 75% being singletons, with the ten largest covering approximately 25%. Source material: liver tumor tissue from sampling region 2. The subset here: tumor region T2, inferior pole. The receptors here all came from a middle-aged man with primary liver carcinoma and hepatitis B virus infection.

This clonotype was detected ten times or more. The V call is TRBV6-5, the J call TRBJ2-7; 9 bases match TRBD1. CDR1 MNHEY and CDR2 SVGAGI come from the germline V gene. J gave up 1 base and V 5 bases, and 3 bases lay outside the gene matches. The CDR3 consists of 14 residues. The CDR3 region is CASSLDRGSYEQYF. CDR3 DNA: TGTGCCAGCAGTCTAGACAGGGGGTCCTACGAGCAGTACTTC.

For this clonotype: In this CDR3 the conserved last residue, phenylalanine or tryptophan, is missing, so a read error is likely. The V call is TRBV10-3, the J call TRBJ2-3, with 10 bases identical to TRBD1. This CDR3 spans 14 amino acids. From germline, CDR1 is ENHRY and CDR2 SYGVKD. CDR3: CVNSGQGGTDTQYL. CDR3 sequence (DNA): TGTGTCAACAGTGGACAGGGGGGCACAGATACGCAGTATCTT.

In the case of this clonotype: One end of the junction fails to match germline, which may point to a read error. This chain connects TRBV7-8 to TRBJ2-5, with D tentatively TRBD2 (5 bases). The CDR3 covers 14 residues. Germline V CDR1 and CDR2: SGHVS, FQNEAQ. The CDR3 reads CVSRLGGIRETQYF. The CDR3 nucleotides are TGTGTCAGCAGATTAGGAGGTATTCGGGAGACCCAGTACTTC.

Turning to this clonotype: The junction and the germline gene differ at one end; a read error may be behind it. The chain employs TRBV7-8 and TRBJ2-2; weak D call: TRBD2 (7 bases). Germline V gene lookup returns CDR1 SGHVS and CDR2 FQNEAQ. This CDR3 spans 17 amino acids. Written as DNA, the CDR3 is TGTGCCAGCAGCTCCCTGGCCAGGGGAGGGAAGGGCGGGGAGCTGCTTTTT. Its translation: CASSSLARGGKGGELLF. The full variable domain, in which reference TRBV7-8 and TRBJ2-2 provide the parts outside the CDR3, is GAGVSQSPRYKVAKRGQDVALRCDPISGHVSLFWYQQALGQGPEFLTYFQNEAQLDKSGLPSDRFFAERPEGSVSTLKIQRTQQEDSAVYLCASSSLARGGKGGELLFGEGSRLTVL.

This clonotype was seen once. Since the CDR3 does not end with the conserved phenylalanine or tryptophan, this likely comes from a read error. V gene TRBV29-1 combines with J gene TRBJ2-1; 9 nucleotides match TRBD2. The CDR3 is 14 amino acids. Germline V gene sequence: CDR1 SQVTM, CDR2 ANQGSEA. In DNA, the CDR3 is TGCAGGGTCCTCAAGGCGGGAGGGCCAAAAGAGCAGTTCTCC. It codes for CRVLKAGGPKEQFS.

A word on this clonotype: This clone may be a read error of a much larger clone one base away. V and J are TRBV28 and TRBJ2-5; D is tentatively TRBD1 or TRBD2 (5 bases each). Trimming shortened V by 5 bases and J by 1 base, and 11 bases separated the two germline ends. This CDR3 is built from 14 residues. CDR1 is MDHEN and CDR2 is SYDVKM in the germline V gene. For the CDR3, the DNA is TGTGCCAGCAGTGCACCCGGGACCCAAGAGACCCAGTACTTC. It translates to CASSAPGTQETQYF.

This rearrangement joins TRBV11-2 to TRBJ2-2; maybe TRBD2 (5 bases). In germline, CDR1 is SGHAT, CDR2 FQNNGV. The CDR3 totals 15 residues. The chain's CDR3 is CGNSLVGRGTGELFF. The CDR3 DNA is TGTGGCAACAGCTTAGTCGGACGGGGTACCGGGGAGCTGTTTTTT.

The sample holds one count of this clonotype. The conserved phenylalanine or tryptophan is not found at the CDR3 terminus, so this likely reflects a read error. V and J are TRBV29-1 and TRBJ2-5; perhaps TRBD2 as D (6 bases). CDR1 SQVTM and CDR2 ANQGSEA come from the germline V gene. The CDR3 is 14 residues long. V lost 7 bases and J 5 bases, leaving 20 bases between the germline ends. In nucleotides, the CDR3 is TGCAGCGCTTCCGGGAGAGGGTTAGATGAGACCCAGTACCTC. Protein: CSASGRGLDETQYL.

Regarding this clonotype: A much larger clonotype is one base distant, so this may be a read error. The V and J genes are TRBV28 and TRBJ2-7; no clear D. V lost 5 bases to trimming and J lost 1 base, with 15 bases between them. The CDR3 is made up of 15 amino acids. CDR1 MDHEN and CDR2 SYDVKM come from the germline V gene. CDR3 DNA: TGTGCCAGCAGTCCCACCGGGCCTCAATCCTACGAGCAGTACTTC. Protein: CASSPTGPQSYEQYF. Drawing the rest from reference TRBV28 and TRBJ2-7, the complete variable domain is DVKVTQSSRYLVKRTGEKVFLECVQDMDHENMFWYRQDPGLGLRLIYFSYDVKMKEKGDIPEGYSVSREKKERFSLILESASTNQTSMYLCASSPTGPQSYEQYFGPGTRLTVT.

A word on this clonotype: Its ends do not fully match the called genes, so a read error is possible. The CDR3 nucleotides read TGCAGCGTGGGGCCTCCTTTCAGCCCCTATAATGAGCAGTTCTTC. Encoded protein: CSVGPPFSPYNEQFF. This chain uses TRBV29-1 with TRBJ2-1; tentatively, D is TRBD1 (5 bases). Germline CDR1 and CDR2: SQVTM and ANQGSEA. This CDR3 is 15 amino acids long.

In regard to this clonotype: This may arise from a read error, as a much more abundant clone is one base away. This chain uses TRBV28 with TRBJ2-7; the D is unclear. V was clipped by 5 bases and J by 5 bases, with 19 bases between them. Germline-derived CDR1 and CDR2 are MDHEN and SYDVKM. CDR3 length: 15 amino acids. CDR3 residues: CASSIQLGASDEQYF. The CDR3 bases are TGTGCCAGCAGTATCCAGCTAGGCGCGTCAGACGAGCAGTACTTC.

The rearrangement links TRBV9 to TRBJ2-3, with 8 bases matching TRBD1. The V gene's germline CDR1 is SGDLS and CDR2 YYNGEE. This CDR3 is built from 16 residues. Unmatched junction bases numbered 9, after V lost 4 bases and J lost 2 bases. The DNA for the CDR3 is TGTGCCAGCAGCTCCCGCTGGGGACAGGTCACAGATACGCAGTATTTT. It yields the protein CASSSRWGQVTDTQYF. Supplemented by reference TRBV9 and TRBJ2-3, the full variable domain reads DSGVTQTPKHLITATGQRVTLRCSPRSGDLSVYWYQQSLDQGLQFLIQYYNGEERAKGNILERFSAQQFPDLHSELNLSSLELGDSALYFCASSSRWGQVTDTQYFGPGTRLTVL.

Ten or more counts support this clonotype. The chain carries TRBV28 and TRBJ1-2; 8 nucleotides agree with TRBD1. Germline V gives CDR1 MDHEN, CDR2 SYDVKM. This CDR3 contains 14 residues. Germline trimming cut 6 bases from V and 4 bases from J; bases unmatched to any gene: 7. Here the CDR3 reads CASRAGGAAYGYTF. CDR3 nucleotides: TGTGCCAGCAGGGCAGGGGGCGCGGCCTATGGCTACACCTTC.

In this sample, this clonotype turned up many times. V usage is TRBV29-1 and J usage is TRBJ1-5; D possibly corresponds to TRBD1 (5 bases). The CDR3 runs 13 residues. V was trimmed by 4 bases and J by 1 base, leaving 8 bases between them. Germline loops: CDR1 SQVTM, CDR2 ANQGSEA. CDR3 sequence (DNA): TGCAGCGTTGGGGGGGGGAGCAATCAGCCCCAGCATTTT. Amino acid sequence: CSVGGGSNQPQHF. Based on the CDR3 plus reference TRBV29-1 and TRBJ1-5, the full variable domain is SAVISQKPSRDICQRGTSLTIQCQVDSQVTMMFWYRQQPGQSLTLIATANQGSEATYESGFVIDKFPISRPNLTFSTLTVSNMSPEDSSIYLCSVGGGSNQPQHFGDGTRLSIL.

This clonotype was recorded at least ten times. V is TRBV29-1 and J is TRBJ2-3; D remains unclear. The length of the CDR3 is 12 residues. Germline V gives CDR1 SQVTM, CDR2 ANQGSEA. V was trimmed by 3 bases and J by 9 bases, leaving 13 bases between them. The chain's CDR3 is CSVDSPSRTQYF. In nucleotides, the CDR3 is TGCAGCGTTGACAGCCCGTCGCGAACGCAGTATTTT.

This clonotype was found a few times. A much bigger clone sits one base away, suggesting this may be a read error. The J gene is TRBJ2-6, the V gene TRBV10-3; D might be TRBD2 (5 bases). The V gene's germline CDR1 is ENHRY and CDR2 SYGVKD. The length of the CDR3 is 13 residues. The CDR3, as DNA: TGTGACATCGGGGACTCTGGGGCCAACGTCCTGACTTTC. Translation: CDIGDSGANVLTF.

Notes on this clonotype: One junction end does not reproduce the germline sequence, and a read error may be involved. CDR3 protein: CASGQELDGQGILRGYTF. The CDR3 DNA is TGCGCCAGCGGCCAAGAGCTAGATGGACAGGGAATTCTCCGTGGCTACACCTTC. The chain is built from TRBV4-1 and TRBJ1-2; 8 bases map to TRBD1. This CDR3 region has 18 residues. Germline-derived CDR1 and CDR2 are MGHRA and YSYEKL.

Worth noting for this clonotype: A read error may explain this, as a much larger clone is one base away. V is TRBV28 and J is TRBJ2-7; D remains unclear. The V gene lost 3 bases and the J gene lost 8 bases, with 17 bases spanning the gap. CDR1 and CDR2 from the germline V gene are MDHEN and SYDVKM. This CDR3 contains 14 residues. DNA for the CDR3: TGTGCCAGCAGTTTCCAGGCAGTTCCGTACAAGCAGTACTTC. This sequence encodes CASSFQAVPYKQYF.

This clonotype has ten or more counts. The V gene is TRBV6-1, the J gene TRBJ1-6; D remains ambiguous. This CDR3 region has 13 residues. V was pared by 6 bases and J by 5 bases, with 8 bases between. The germline CDR1 and CDR2 sequences are MNHNS and SASEGT. The CDR3 is CASRTADNSPLHF. The CDR3 DNA reads as TGTGCCAGCAGGACCGCCGATAATTCACCCCTCCACTTT.

The table lists this clonotype with a count of one. Relative to the germline gene, one junction end is altered; a read error may explain this. The chain uses TRBV6-5 and TRBJ2-5; D is uncertain. The CDR3 totals 14 residues. Germline V gene data show CDR1 as MNHEY and CDR2 as SVGAGI. The CDR3 DNA sequence: TGTGCCAGCACTTATGGTGCGGCACAAGAGACTCAGTACTTC. It is translated as CASTYGAAQETQYF.

This clonotype rates as medium-sized. The chain is built from TRBV29-1 and TRBJ1-5; possible D gene TRBD1, 5 bases. Trimming cost V 6 bases and J 3 bases, with 18 bases left between them. The germline V gene encodes CDR1 SQVTM and CDR2 ANQGSEA. This CDR3 has 15 residues. In DNA form, the CDR3 reads TGCAGCGTCGCGACCGGGGGTGGTAACAATCAGCCCCAGCATTTT. This sequence encodes CSVATGGGNNQPQHF.

A note on this clonotype: Compared with germline, one end of the junction differs, possibly owing to a read error. The chain links TRBV11-2 to TRBJ2-5; D call uncertain. CDR1 is SGHAT and CDR2 is FQNNGV in the germline V gene. The CDR3 has 14 amino acids. CDR3 sequence: CTSSHVSVGETQYF. In DNA form, the CDR3 reads TGTACCAGCAGCCACGTCAGTGTGGGGGAGACCCAGTACTTC.

As to this clonotype: At one end the junction does not follow the germline gene, possibly because of a read error. The chain carries TRBV11-1 and TRBJ2-1, with TRBD2 identical over 14 bases. Germline lookup yields CDR1 SGHAT and CDR2 FQDESV (reference sequence). There are 17 residues in the CDR3. The CDR3 protein is CATSLGLAGEVENEQFF. The CDR3 bases are TGTGCCACCAGCCTGGGACTAGCGGGAGAAGTTGAGAATGAACAGTTCTTC.

On this clonotype: Because the CDR3 is missing its conserved closing phenylalanine or tryptophan, this is likely a read error. J is TRBJ2-3 and V is TRBV29-1, with TRBD1 as a possible D gene (6 bases). CDR3 size: 16 residues. Germline CDR1 is SQVTM and CDR2 is ANQGSEA. Trimming pared 6 bases from V and 4 bases from J, leaving 23 bases between. CDR3 loop: CSVELRDMGVADTQYS. Here the CDR3 DNA reads TGCAGCGTGGAACTCCGGGACATGGGAGTTGCAGATACGCAGTATTCT.

For this clonotype: Given the absence of the conserved phenylalanine or tryptophan at the CDR3 end, a read error is likely. The V and J genes are TRBV10-3 and TRBJ2-5, with 7 nucleotides matching TRBD1. The germline V gene has CDR1 ENHRY and CDR2 SYGVKD. CDR3 length: 14 residues. The CDR3 is CPISEGQNQETQYI. CDR3 in DNA: TGTCCCATCAGTGAGGGACAGAACCAAGAGACCCAGTACATC.

In its sample, this clonotype ranks as medium-sized. The chain uses TRBV11-2 and TRBJ2-3; tentative D call: TRBD1 (7 bases). CDR1 and CDR2 (germline): SGHAT, FQNNGV. This CDR3 is 11 amino acids long. V dropped 3 bases and J dropped 14 bases, with 12 bases sitting between them. CDR3 nucleotide sequence: TGTGCCAGCAGCTTCGGGCAGGGGGGGTATTTT. It encodes CASSFGQGGYF. Based on the CDR3 plus reference TRBV11-2 and TRBJ2-3, the full variable domain is EAGVAQSPRYKIIEKRQSVAFWCNPISGHATLYWYQQILGQGPKLLIQFQNNGVVDDSQLPKDRFSAERLKGVDSTLKIQPAKLEDSAVYLCASSFGQGGYFGPGTRLTVL.

The chain employs TRBV19 and TRBJ2-2, with a possible D match to TRBD1 (6 bases). Trimming left V 11 bases short and J 5 bases short, with 15 bases between. This CDR3 is built from 13 residues. Germline values: CDR1 LNHDA, CDR2 SQIVND (reference sequence). The CDR3 nucleotides are TGTGCCGGTACCTCACAGGGAACCGGGGAGCTGTTTTTT. It translates to CAGTSQGTGELFF.

The table lists this clonotype with a few counts. The chain employs TRBV7-9 and TRBJ2-2; no clear D. The V gene's germline CDR1 is SEHNR and CDR2 FQNEAQ (reference sequence). Trimming cost V 1 base and J 6 bases, with 9 bases left between them. CDR3 length: 14 amino acids. CDR3 DNA: TGTGCCAGCAGCTTAGAAGTGAGCGCCGGGGAGCTGTTTTTT. Translating gives CASSLEVSAGELFF. Full variable domain (remainder filled in from reference TRBV7-9 and TRBJ2-2): DTGVSQNPRHKITKRGQNVTFRCDPISEHNRLYWYRQTLGQGPEFLTYFQNEAQLEKSRLLSDRFSAERPKGSFSTLEIQRTEQGDSAMYLCASSLEVSAGELFFGEGSRLTVL.

Points on this clonotype: Germline is not matched at one junction end, which may reflect a read error. The rearrangement links TRBV5-1 to TRBJ2-3; perhaps TRBD1 as D (6 bases). The germline gives CDR1 SGHRS, CDR2 YFSETQ. The CDR3 length is 17 residues. Here the CDR3 reads CASSYGTRRGRTDTQCF. In DNA form, the CDR3 reads TGCGCCAGCAGCTATGGGACACGGAGAGGTAGGACAGATACGCAGTGTTTT.